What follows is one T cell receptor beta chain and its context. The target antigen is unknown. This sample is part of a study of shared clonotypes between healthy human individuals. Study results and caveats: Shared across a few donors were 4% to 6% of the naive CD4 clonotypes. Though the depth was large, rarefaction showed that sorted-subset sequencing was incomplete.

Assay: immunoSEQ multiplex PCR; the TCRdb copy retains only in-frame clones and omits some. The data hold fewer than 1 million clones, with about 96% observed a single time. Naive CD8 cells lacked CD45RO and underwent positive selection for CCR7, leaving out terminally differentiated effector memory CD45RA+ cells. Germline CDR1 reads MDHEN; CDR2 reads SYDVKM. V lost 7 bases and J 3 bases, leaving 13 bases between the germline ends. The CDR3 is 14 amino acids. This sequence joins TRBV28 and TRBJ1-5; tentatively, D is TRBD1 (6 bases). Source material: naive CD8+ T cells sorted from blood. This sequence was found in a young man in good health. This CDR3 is CASTLQGSNQPQHF. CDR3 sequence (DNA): TGTGCCAGCACCTTACAGGGATCCAATCAGCCCCAGCATTTT.